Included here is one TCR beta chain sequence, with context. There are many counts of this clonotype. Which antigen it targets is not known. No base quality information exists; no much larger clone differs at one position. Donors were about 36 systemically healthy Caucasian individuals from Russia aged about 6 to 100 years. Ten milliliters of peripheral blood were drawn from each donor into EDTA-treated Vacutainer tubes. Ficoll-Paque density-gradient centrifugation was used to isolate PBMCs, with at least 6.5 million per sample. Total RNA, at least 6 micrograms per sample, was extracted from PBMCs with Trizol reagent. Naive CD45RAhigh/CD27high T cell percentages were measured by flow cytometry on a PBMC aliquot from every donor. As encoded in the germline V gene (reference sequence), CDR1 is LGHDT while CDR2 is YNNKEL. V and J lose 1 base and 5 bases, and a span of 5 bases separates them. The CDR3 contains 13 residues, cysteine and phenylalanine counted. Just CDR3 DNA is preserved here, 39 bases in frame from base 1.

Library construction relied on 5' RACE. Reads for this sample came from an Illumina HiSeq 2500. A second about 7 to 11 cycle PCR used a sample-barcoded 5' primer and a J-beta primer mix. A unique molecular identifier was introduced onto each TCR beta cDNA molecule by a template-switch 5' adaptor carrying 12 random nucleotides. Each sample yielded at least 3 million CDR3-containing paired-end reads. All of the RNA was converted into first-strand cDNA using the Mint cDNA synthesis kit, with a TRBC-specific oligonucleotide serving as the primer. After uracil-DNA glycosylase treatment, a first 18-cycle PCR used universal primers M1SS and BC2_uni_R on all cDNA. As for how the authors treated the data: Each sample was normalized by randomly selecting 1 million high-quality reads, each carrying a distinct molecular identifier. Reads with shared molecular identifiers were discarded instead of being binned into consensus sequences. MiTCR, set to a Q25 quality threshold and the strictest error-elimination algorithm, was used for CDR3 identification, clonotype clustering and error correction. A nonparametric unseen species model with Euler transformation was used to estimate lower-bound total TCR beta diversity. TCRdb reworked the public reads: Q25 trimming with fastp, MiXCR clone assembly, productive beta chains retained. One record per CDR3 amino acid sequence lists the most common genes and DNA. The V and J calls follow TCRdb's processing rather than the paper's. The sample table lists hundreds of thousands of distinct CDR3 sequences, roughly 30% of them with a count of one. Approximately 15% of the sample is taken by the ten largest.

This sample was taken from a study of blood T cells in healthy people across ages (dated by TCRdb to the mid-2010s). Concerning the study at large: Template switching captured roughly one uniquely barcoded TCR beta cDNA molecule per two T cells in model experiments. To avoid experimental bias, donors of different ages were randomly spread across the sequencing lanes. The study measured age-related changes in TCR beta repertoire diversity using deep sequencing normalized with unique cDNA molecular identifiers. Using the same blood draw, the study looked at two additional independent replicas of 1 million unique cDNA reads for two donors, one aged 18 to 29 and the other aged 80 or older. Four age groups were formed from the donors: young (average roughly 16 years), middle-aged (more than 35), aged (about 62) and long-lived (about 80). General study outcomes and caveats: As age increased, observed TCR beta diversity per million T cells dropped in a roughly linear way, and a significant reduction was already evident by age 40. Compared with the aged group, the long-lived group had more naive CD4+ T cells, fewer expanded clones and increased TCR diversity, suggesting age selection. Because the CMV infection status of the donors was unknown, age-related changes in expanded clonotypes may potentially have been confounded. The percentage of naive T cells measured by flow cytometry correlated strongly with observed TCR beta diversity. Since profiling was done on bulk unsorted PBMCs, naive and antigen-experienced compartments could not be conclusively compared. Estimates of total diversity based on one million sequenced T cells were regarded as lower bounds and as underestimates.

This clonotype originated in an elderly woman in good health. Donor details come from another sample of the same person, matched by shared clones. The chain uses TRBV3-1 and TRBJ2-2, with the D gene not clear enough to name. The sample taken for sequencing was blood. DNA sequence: TGTGCCAGCAGCCAAGGAGCAACCGGGGAGCTGTTTTTT. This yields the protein CASSQGATGELFF.